This T cell receptor beta chain was sequenced for a study of OX40 agonist ivuxolimab in advanced cancers. Study as a whole: Every patient in dose escalation had hepatocellular carcinoma, melanoma, renal cell or head and neck cancer.

Some clones are missing from TCRdb's copy, which holds only in-frame ones; the method was immunoSEQ multiplex PCR. The profile covers roughly 67,000 clones, with about 92% appearing a single time and 10% taken by the ten largest. Comment on this clone: Its antigen is unknown. Additional DNA sequences in this sample encode the identical CDR3.

Study-wide results and caveats: Not determined was the antigen specificity of the expanded peripheral T cells. Among the lowest peripheral clonal expansion occurred in 0.1-3.0 mg/kg partial responders.

The CDR3 sequence is 14 residues long. Germline CDR1 SGHNT, CDR2 YYREEE (reference sequence). Germline trimming cut 4 bases from V and 4 bases from J; bases unmatched to any gene: 4. This sequence joins TRBV5-4 and TRBJ1-1, with TRBD1 matching 10 bases. This clonotype originated in an adult with an advanced solid tumor such as melanoma, head and neck, liver or kidney cancer. This sample comprised CD4+ or CD8+ T cells sorted from blood, obtained in a trial of the OX40 agonist ivuxolimab. The CDR3 DNA reads as TGTGCCAGCAGCCCGGGACAGGGGTTCACTGAAGCTTTCTTT. Protein: CASSPGQGFTEAFF.